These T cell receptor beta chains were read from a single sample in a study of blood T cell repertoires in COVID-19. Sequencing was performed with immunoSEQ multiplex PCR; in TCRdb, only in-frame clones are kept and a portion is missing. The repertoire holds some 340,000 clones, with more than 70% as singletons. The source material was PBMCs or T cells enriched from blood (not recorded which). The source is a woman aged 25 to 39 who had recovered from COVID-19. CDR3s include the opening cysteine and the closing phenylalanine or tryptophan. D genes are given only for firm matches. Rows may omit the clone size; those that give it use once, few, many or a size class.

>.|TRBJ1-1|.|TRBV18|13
TGTGCCAGCTCACCACAGGGACTAGCTGAAGCTTTCTTT
CASSPQGLAEAFF
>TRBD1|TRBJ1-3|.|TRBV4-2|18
TGTGCCAGCAGCCAACAAGGGGGGACAGGGGGCGCTGGAAACACCATATATTTT
CASSQQGGTGGAGNTIYF
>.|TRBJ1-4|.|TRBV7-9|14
TGTGCCAGCAGCTACCCCGGGACTGATGAAAAACTGTTTTTT
CASSYPGTDEKLFF
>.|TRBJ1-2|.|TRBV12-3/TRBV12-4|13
TGTGCCAGCAGTTTAGGTCTCAACTATGGCTACACCTTC
CASSLGLNYGYTF
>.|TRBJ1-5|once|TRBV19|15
TGTGCCAGTACCTCGGGGACTTCTAGCAATCAGCCCCAGCATTTT
CASTSGTSSNQPQHF
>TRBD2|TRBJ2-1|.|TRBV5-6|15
TGTGCCAGCAGCTTAGGACTAGCGGGGGGAAAAAAGCAGTTCTTC
CASSLGLAGGKKQFF
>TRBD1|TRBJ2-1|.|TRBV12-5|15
TGTGCTAGTGGTAATACCGGGACAGCATACAATGAGCAGTTCTTC
CASGNTGTAYNEQFF
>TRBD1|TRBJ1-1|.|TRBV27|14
TGTGCCAGCAGCCTACAGGGGATTGGTACTGAAGCTTTCTTT
CASSLQGIGTEAFF
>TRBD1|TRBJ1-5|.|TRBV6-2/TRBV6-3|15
TGTGCCAGCAGTTATCGACAGGGATACAATCAGCCCCAGCATTTT
CASSYRQGYNQPQHF
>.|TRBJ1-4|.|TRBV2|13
TGTGCCAGCCGTAGGAGAACTAATGAAAAACTGTTTTTT
CASRRRTNEKLFF
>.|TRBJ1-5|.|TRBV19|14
TGTGCCAGTAGTATATCGGGGTTTAGTCAGCCCCAGCATTTT
CASSISGFSQPQHF
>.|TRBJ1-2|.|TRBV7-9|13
TGTGCCAGCGGCGAGCAGGCTCTCTATGGCTACACCTTC
CASGEQALYGYTF
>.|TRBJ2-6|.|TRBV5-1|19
TGCGCCAGCAGCTGGACCCCAGGGGCTCGGTTCTCTGGGGCCAACGTCCTGACTTTC
CASSWTPGARFSGANVLTF
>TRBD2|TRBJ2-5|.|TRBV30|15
TGTGCCTGGAGCGCTAGCGGAGATAGCCAAGAGACCCAGTACTTC
CAWSASGDSQETQYF
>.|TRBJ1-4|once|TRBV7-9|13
TGTGCCAGCAGACAAGGGGATAAGGAAAAACTGTTTTTT
CASRQGDKEKLFF
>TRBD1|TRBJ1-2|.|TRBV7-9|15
TGTGCCAGCAGCCCTCGCGAGACAGGGGTCGGCGGCTACACCTTC
CASSPRETGVGGYTF
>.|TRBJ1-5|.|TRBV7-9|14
TGTGCCAGCAGCCCCGACAATAGCAATCAGCCCCAGCATTTT
CASSPDNSNQPQHF
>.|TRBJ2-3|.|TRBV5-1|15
TGCGCCAGCAGCTTGAGGGGACATTCCACAGATACGCAGTATTTT
CASSLRGHSTDTQYF
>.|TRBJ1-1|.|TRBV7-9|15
TGTGCCAGCAGCTTATCCGCGACACTGAACACTGAAGCTTTCTTT
CASSLSATLNTEAFF
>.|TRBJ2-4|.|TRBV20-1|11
TGCAGTGCTAGAGAGCGGAACATTCAGTACTTC
CSARERNIQYF